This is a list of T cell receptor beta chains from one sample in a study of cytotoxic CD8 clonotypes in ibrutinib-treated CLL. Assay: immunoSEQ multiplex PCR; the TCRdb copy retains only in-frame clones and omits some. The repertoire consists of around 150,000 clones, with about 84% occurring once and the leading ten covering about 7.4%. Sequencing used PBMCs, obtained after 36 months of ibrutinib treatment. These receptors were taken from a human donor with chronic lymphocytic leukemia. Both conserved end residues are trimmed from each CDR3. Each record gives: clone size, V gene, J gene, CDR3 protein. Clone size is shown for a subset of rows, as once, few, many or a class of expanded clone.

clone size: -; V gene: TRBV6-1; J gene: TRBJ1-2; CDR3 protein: ASSEGGQPLGGYT
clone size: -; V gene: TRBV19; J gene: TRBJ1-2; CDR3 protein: ATRIDYGYT
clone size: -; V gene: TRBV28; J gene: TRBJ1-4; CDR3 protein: ASSSPGQANEKLF
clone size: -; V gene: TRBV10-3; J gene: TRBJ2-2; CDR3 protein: AISVNEGTGGELF
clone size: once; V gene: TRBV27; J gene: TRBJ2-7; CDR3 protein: ASKVRASGLYEQY
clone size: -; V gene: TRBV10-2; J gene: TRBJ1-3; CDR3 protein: ASSESYRGTGNTIY
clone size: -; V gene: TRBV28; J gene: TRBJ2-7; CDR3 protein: ASSSAARYEQY
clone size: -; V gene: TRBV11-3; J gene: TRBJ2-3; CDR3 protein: ASSGTTYTDTQY
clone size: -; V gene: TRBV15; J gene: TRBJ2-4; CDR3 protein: ATSRDVIVGLARKNIQY
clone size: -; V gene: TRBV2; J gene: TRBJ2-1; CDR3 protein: ASRGQGPNEQF
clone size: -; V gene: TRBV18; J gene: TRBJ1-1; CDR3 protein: ASSPTTGGSNTEAF
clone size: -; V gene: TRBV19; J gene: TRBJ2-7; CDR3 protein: ASRNSGSSYEQY
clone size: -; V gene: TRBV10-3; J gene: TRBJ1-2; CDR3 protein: AISESALGRESGYT
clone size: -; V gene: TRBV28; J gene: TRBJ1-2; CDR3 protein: ATDGYYGYT
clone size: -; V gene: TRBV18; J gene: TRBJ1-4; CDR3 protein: ASSLGPAATNEKLF
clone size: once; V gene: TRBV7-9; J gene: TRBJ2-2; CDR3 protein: ASSLGQGVTGELF
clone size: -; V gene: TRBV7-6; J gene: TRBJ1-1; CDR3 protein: ASSLEINTEAF
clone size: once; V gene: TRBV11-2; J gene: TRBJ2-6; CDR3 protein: ASSLLKAGANVLT
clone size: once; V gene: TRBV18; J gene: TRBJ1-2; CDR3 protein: ASSPRSEPHGYT
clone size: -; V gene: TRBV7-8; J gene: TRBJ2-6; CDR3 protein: ASSLVGASGANVLT
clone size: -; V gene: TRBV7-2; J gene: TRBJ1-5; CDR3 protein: ASSSQALNQPQH
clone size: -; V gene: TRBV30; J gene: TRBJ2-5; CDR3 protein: AWKEYETQY
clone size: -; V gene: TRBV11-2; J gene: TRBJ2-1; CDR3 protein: ASSPTGGSYNEQF
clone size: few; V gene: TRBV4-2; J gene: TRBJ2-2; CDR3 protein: ATELGTGSGELF
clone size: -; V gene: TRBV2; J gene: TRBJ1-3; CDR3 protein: ASRGHDRDTGNTIY
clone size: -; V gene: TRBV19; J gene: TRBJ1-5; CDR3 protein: ASRVTGGTQPQH
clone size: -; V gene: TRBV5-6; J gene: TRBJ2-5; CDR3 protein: ASSLARWGETQY
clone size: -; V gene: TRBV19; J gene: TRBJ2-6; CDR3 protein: ASSMGGWVSSGANVLT
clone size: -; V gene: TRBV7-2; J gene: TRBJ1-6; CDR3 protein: ASSPDRTNSPLH
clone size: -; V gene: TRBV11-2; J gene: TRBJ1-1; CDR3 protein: AGIDRAHTEAF
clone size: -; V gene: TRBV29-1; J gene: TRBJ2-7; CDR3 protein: SVGGGLYEQY
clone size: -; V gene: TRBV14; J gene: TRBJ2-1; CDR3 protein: ASSGPGTGGSNEQF
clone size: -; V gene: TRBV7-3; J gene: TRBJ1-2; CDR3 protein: ASSGGQNDGYT
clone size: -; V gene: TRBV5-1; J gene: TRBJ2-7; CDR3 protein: ASSLVSGPGGEQY
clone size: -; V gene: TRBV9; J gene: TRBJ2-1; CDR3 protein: ASSSSGGASYNEQF
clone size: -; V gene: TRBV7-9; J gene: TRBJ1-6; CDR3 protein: AGEREMRNSPLH
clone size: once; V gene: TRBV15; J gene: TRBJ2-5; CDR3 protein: ATSGRQGQETQY
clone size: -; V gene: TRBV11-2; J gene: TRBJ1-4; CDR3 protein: ASSLGLFATNEKLF
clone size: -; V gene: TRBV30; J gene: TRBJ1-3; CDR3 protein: AWSTGNSGNTIY
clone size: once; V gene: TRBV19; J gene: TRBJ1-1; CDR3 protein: ASVDRMNTEAF
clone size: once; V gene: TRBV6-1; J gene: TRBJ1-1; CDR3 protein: ASGTDTEAF
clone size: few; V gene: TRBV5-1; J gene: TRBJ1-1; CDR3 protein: ASRSTGENTEAF
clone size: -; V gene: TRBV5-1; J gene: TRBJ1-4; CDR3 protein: ASSFGSNEKLF
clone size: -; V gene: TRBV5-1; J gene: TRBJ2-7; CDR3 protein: ASSLVGAREQY
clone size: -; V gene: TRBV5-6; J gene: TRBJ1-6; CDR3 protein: ASSLTRTVLNSPLH